This entry concerns a single T cell receptor beta chain. Assay used: immunoSEQ multiplex PCR; TCRdb lists only in-frame clones, some missing. Found here are approximately 340,000 clones, around 83% of them singletons; the top ten hold 2.5% to 3.5%. CDR3 length equals 13 residues. V lost 3 bases and J 1 base, leaving 6 bases between the germline ends. Looked up from germline, CDR1 is KGHSH and CDR2 is LQKENI. Treatment given: some 19 received Ad26.COV2.S at low or high dose, single or two shots; roughly five received placebo; per-sample allocation not given. After the first vaccine or placebo injection, samples were drawn on day 63. It was an adult aged 18-55 years in Boston who was the donor. Wuhan-strain spike was delivered by a replication-incompetent Ad26 vector. This record comes from a study of Ad26.COV2.S vaccination and SARS-CoV-2 variants.

The sequence was obtained from a person between 18 and 65 years old who received the Ad26.COV2.S COVID-19 vaccine or a placebo. This chain uses TRBV18 with TRBJ1-1; D is unclear. The material was peripheral blood, obtained in a trial of Ad26.COV2.S vaccine versus placebo. Written as DNA, the CDR3 is TGTGCCAGCTCACCCCACACGAACACTGAAGCTTTCTTT. Its protein product is CASSPHTNTEAFF.